This T cell receptor beta chain was observed in a study of blood T cell repertoires in COVID-19. Study at large: In each case, the material was cDNA or gDNA derived from T cells, B-cell-depleted T cells, or PBMCs.

As handled by the study authors: Nucleated cell counts were estimated from reference gene primer amplification. The method was immunoSEQ multiplex PCR; TCRdb's version includes in-frame clones alone and lacks a portion of them. Clone size and the V and J calls come from that table; the DNA yielded D and trimming. The sample holds under 200,000 clones, approximately 89% seen once. Germline V gives CDR1 KGHSH, CDR2 LQKENI. The CDR3 is 15 residues long. V gave up 4 bases and J gave up 2 bases, with 15 bases separating them. This clone was counted once. The source is a woman aged 18-29 years who had recovered from COVID-19. The material sequenced was PBMCs or T cells enriched from blood (not recorded which). The chain uses TRBV18 and TRBJ2-7, with D possibly being TRBD1 (6 bases). For the CDR3, the DNA is TGTGCCAGCTCACTGGCACGGGACAAACCCTACGAGCAGTACTTC. It specifies CASSLARDKPYEQYF.